These 6 T cell receptor beta chains originate from one sample sequenced in a study of shared clonotypes between healthy human individuals. Assay: immunoSEQ multiplex PCR; the TCRdb copy retains only in-frame clones and omits some. The sample holds 400,000 to 500,000 clones, over 65% seen once. Sequenced: PBMCs. The receptors shown here come from a woman in her 40s in good health. Some clones in this sample may be carry-over from other donors' samples.

Comments on this clone: A far larger clone is a single base away, which makes a read error likely. Other DNA sequences in the same sample also yield this CDR3. This sequence joins TRBV6-5 and TRBJ2-2; D is ambiguous. The germline CDR1 and CDR2 sequences are MNHEY and SVGAGI. This CDR3 region has 15 residues. CDR3 nucleotides: TGCGCCAGCAGTTACTCGACGGTGAACACCGGGGAGCTGTTTTTT. Translating gives CASSYSTVNTGELFF.

This clone appeared a single time. This chain links TRBV5-1 with TRBJ2-6; D is uncertain. V gave up 3 bases and J gave up 0 bases, with 7 bases separating them. Per the germline V gene, CDR1 is SGHRS and CDR2 is YFSETQ. The CDR3 is made up of 15 amino acids. The CDR3 DNA is TGCGCCAGCAGCTCAAGGACCTCTGGGGCCAACGTCCTGACTTTC. Translated: CASSSRTSGANVLTF.

This clone turned up a few times. This sequence joins TRBV4-1 and TRBJ1-4; D is unresolved. This CDR3 comprises 13 residues. V was trimmed by 4 bases and J by 8 bases, leaving 11 bases between them. From germline, CDR1 is MGHRA and CDR2 YSYEKL. This chain's CDR3 is CASSRWQAEKLFF. The CDR3 coding sequence is TGCGCCAGCAGCCGGTGGCAGGCCGAAAAACTGTTTTTT.

CDR3 sequence (DNA): TGTGCCAGCGAAAGGACTAGCGGGAGGGCGGAGGACTACGAGCAGTACTTC. Translated, it gives CASERTSGRAEDYEQYF. V usage is TRBV27 and J usage is TRBJ2-5; 15 bases fit TRBD2. With the DNA end fitting TRBJ2-7 better, the J assignment may be wrong. The germline gives CDR1 MNHEY, CDR2 SMNVEV (reference sequence). The CDR3 contains 17 residues.

The rearrangement links TRBV5-1 to TRBJ2-3, with 10 bases that match TRBD1. Per the germline V gene, CDR1 is SGHRS and CDR2 is YFSETQ. The CDR3 has 15 amino acids. Trimming cost V 6 bases and J 6 bases; bases outside gene matches: 10. The CDR3, as DNA: TGCGCCAGCAAGTTGACAGGGGGCTCCCCGGATACGCAGTATTTT. Amino acid sequence: CASKLTGGSPDTQYF.

The V gene is TRBV6-6, the J gene TRBJ1-1, with 7 bases matching TRBD1. Germline CDR1 MNHNY, CDR2 SVGAGI (reference sequence). CDR3 length: 16 amino acids. Unmatched junction bases numbered 10, after V lost 5 bases and J lost 1 base. Here the CDR3 reads CASSPRGGDRNTEAFF. The DNA for the CDR3 is TGTGCCAGCAGTCCCCGAGGTGGGGACAGGAACACTGAAGCTTTCTTT.